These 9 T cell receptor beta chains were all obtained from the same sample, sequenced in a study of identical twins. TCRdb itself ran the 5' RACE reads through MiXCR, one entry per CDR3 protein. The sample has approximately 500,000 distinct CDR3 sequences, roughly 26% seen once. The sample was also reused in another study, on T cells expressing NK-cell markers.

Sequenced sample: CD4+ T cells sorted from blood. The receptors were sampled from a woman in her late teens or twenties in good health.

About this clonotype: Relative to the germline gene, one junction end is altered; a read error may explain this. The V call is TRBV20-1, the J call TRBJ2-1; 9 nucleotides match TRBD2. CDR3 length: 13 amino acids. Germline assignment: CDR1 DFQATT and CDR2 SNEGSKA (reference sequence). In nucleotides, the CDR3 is TGCAGTACTAGCGGGCGTGCCTACAATGAGCAGTTCTTC. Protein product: CSTSGRAYNEQFF.

CDR3 residues: CASTPPRDSSYEQYF. The CDR3 region has the DNA TGTGCCAGCACTCCCCCCCGGGACAGCTCCTACGAGCAGTACTTC. The rearrangement links TRBV6-1 to TRBJ2-7; 7 nucleotides agree with TRBD1. V dropped 7 bases and J dropped 0; count of bases not matched to a gene: 9. Germline CDR1 MNHNS, CDR2 SASEGT. This CDR3 is 15 amino acids long.

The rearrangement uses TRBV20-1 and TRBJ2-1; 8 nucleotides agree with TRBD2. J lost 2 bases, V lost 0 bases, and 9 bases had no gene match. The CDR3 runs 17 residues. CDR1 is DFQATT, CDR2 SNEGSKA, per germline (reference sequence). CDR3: CSARDTSGGPPYNEQFF. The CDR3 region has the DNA TGCAGTGCTAGAGATACCAGCGGGGGACCCCCCTACAATGAGCAGTTCTTC.

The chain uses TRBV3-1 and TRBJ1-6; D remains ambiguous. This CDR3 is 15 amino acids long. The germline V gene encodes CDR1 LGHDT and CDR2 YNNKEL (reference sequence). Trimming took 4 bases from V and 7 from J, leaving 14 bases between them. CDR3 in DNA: TGTGCCAGCAGCCCTTCTTGGGTTAGAAATTCACCCCTCCACTTT. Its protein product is CASSPSWVRNSPLHF.

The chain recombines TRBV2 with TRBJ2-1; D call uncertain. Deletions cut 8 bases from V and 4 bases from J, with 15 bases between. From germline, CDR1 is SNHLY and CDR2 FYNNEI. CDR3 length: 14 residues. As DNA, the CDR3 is TGTGCCAGCGTTTTGGGTAGAATGTACAATGAGCAGTTCTTC. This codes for CASVLGRMYNEQFF.

Here the CDR3 reads CAISESHGGEQYF. CDR3 DNA: TGTGCCATCAGTGAATCCCACGGGGGAGAGCAGTACTTC. The V call is TRBV10-3, the J call TRBJ2-7; perhaps TRBD2 as D (6 bases). The V and J ends lost 3 bases and 7 bases respectively, with 13 bases between them. Germline assignment: CDR1 ENHRY and CDR2 SYGVKD. The CDR3 runs to 13 residues.

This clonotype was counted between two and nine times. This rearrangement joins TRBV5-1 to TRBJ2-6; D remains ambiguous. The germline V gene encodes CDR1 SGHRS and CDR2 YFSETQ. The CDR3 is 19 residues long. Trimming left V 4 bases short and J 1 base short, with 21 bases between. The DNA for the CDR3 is TGCGCCAGCAGCATACAACCCTCGGGCCTCCTATCTGGGGCCAACGTCCTGACTTTC. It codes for CASSIQPSGLLSGANVLTF.

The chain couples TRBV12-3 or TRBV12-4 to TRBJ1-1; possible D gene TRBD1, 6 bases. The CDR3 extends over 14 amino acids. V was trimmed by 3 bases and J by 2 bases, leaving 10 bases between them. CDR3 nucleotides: TGTGCCAGCAGTTTTGGACAGTCTAACACTGAAGCTTTCTTT. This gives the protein CASSFGQSNTEAFF.

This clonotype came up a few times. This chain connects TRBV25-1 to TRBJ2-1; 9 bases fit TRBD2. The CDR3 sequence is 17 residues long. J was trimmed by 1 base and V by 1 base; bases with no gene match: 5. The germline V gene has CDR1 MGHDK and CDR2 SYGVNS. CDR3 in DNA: TGTGCCAGCAGTGAATTGGGTAGCGGGAGATCCTACAATGAGCAGTTCTTC. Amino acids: CASSELGSGRSYNEQFF.